This TCR beta chain was obtained from a study of T cell responses to AZD1222 COVID-19 vaccine. Study-wide points: Spike-wide vaccine-associated CD4 TCRs dominated at 160-218 and 743-854.

About this clone: Antigen specificity is unknown.

The CDR3 contains 17 residues. V lost 0 bases to trimming and J lost 7 bases, with 21 bases between them. The germline gives CDR1 SGHNT, CDR2 YENEEA. This table comes from immunoSEQ multiplex PCR, and its TCRdb copy is limited to in-frame clones, with some not included. This table has approximately 110,000 clones, roughly 88% appearing once. This clonotype was obtained from an adult in good health. The rearrangement uses TRBV11-3 and TRBJ1-1; maybe TRBD1 (5 bases). The source material was peripheral blood, sampled on day 0 of AZD1222 vaccination. CDR3 sequence (DNA): TGTGCCAGCAGCTTAGATAGTCGGGGCCCTTCCCCCAATGAAGCTTTCTTT. Protein product: CASSLDSRGPSPNEAFF. The full variable domain, its missing parts supplied by reference TRBV11-3 and TRBJ1-1, is EAGVVQSPRYKIIEKKQPVAFWCNPISGHNTLYWYLQNLGQGPELLIRYENEEAVDDSQLPKDRFSAERLKGVDSTLKIQPAELGDSAVYLCASSLDSRGPSPNEAFFGQGTRLTVV.